The clone carrying this TCR beta chain has at least ten counts. TCRdb fed the 5' RACE reads into MiXCR, producing one record per CDR3 protein. The table includes some 120,000 distinct CDR3 sequences, approximately 5.9% detected once. The data are from a study of T-cell memory formation after mild COVID-19. The germline V and J ends were trimmed by 2 bases and 1 base, with 11 bases remaining between them. Germline CDR1 SGHTA, CDR2 FQGNSA. The CDR3 covers 15 residues. The sequence was obtained from an adult woman who had mild COVID-19 (a few samples of this study predate the infection). Cell type and time point are not known. The genes are TRBV7-2 and TRBJ1-2, with D unresolved. The sequenced sample consisted of PBMCs or a T cell subset sorted from them (not recorded which). CDR3 DNA: TGTGCCAGCAGCTTATCGGTCAACGGTAACTATGGCTACACCTTC. Residues: CASSLSVNGNYGYTF.